These T cell receptor beta chains were read from a single sample in a study of coeliac disease. Some clones are missing from TCRdb's copy, which holds only in-frame ones; the method was immunoSEQ multiplex PCR. The table shows about 3,700 clones, with around 63% occurring only once. The sample comprised intraepithelial lymphocytes from the gut. The source is a young man with celiac disease. The CDR3 runs from the conserved cysteine through the conserved F or W. The D gene is left open where the match is weak. Only some rows state a clone size, as once, few, many or a class for expanded clones.

CDR3 protein | CDR3 DNA | J gene | V gene | clone size | D gene
CASSEWGSGTSTDTQYF | TGTGCCAGCAGTGAATGGGGTAGCGGTACTAGCACAGATACGCAGTATTTT | TRBJ2-3 | TRBV6-1 | few | -
CASKDRASSYNSPLHF | TGTGCCAGCAAGGACAGGGCGAGCTCCTATAATTCACCCCTCCACTTT | TRBJ1-6 | TRBV2 | - | TRBD1
CASSLRGGGNQPQHF | TGTGCCAGCAGCTTACGGGGCGGGGGCAATCAGCCCCAGCATTTT | TRBJ1-5 | TRBV7-3 | - | -
CASKRQGRYEQYF | TGTGCCAGCAAGAGACAGGGACGTTACGAGCAGTACTTC | TRBJ2-7 | TRBV28 | - | TRBD1
CASSQVRGRTYNYGYTF | TGCGCCAGCAGCCAAGTCAGGGGCAGGACCTATAACTATGGCTACACCTTC | TRBJ1-2 | TRBV4-3 | - | -
CASSLSLQGAGELFF | TGTGCCAGCAGTTTATCGTTACAGGGAGCCGGGGAGCTGTTTTTT | TRBJ2-2 | TRBV27 | - | -
CASTQGPAGTYEQYF | TGTGCCAGCACCCAAGGGCCTGCGGGAACCTACGAGCAGTACTTC | TRBJ2-7 | TRBV2 | - | -
CASSREKDTQYF | TGTGCCAGCAGCAGGGAGAAAGATACGCAGTATTTT | TRBJ2-3 | TRBV5-6 | - | -
CASSDYDRFTYEQYF | TGTGCCAGCAGTGATTACGACAGGTTCACCTACGAGCAGTACTTC | TRBJ2-7 | TRBV25-1 | - | -
CAIAPRKRGTEAFF | TGTGCCATTGCACCTCGGAAACGAGGGACTGAAGCTTTCTTT | TRBJ1-1 | TRBV21-1 | - | -
CASSLGRTGGEQFF | TGTGCCAGCAGTTTGGGGAGAACCGGGGGTGAGCAGTTCTTC | TRBJ2-1 | TRBV27 | - | -